A single sample is the source of the 30 T cell receptor beta chains below, sequenced in a study of CD8+ T cells in alopecia areata. Sequencing used cDNA as its template, made by extracting RNA and reverse transcribing it. This table comes from immunoSEQ multiplex PCR, and its TCRdb copy is limited to in-frame clones, with some not included. The sample consists of around 250,000 clones, about two thirds of them appearing once. The source was CD4+ T cells sorted from blood, collected at week 0. The origin of the receptors is a human donor with alopecia areata.

This sequence joins TRBV30 and TRBJ2-1, with 7 bases aligning to TRBD2. The CDR3 totals 17 residues. Germline CDR1 is GTSNPN and CDR2 is SVGIG (reference sequence). Trimming took 1 base from V and 0 from J; bases not matched to a gene: 9. The CDR3, as DNA: TGTGCCTGGAGTGCCACGGGGGGAACTAGCTCCTACAATGAGCAGTTCTTC. It encodes CAWSATGGTSSYNEQFF.

This clone was observed a handful of times. The chain uses TRBV29-1 and TRBJ2-3, with D perhaps TRBD1 (6 bases). Germline CDR1 reads SQVTM; CDR2 reads ANQGSEA. Trimming took 5 bases from V and 6 from J, leaving 21 bases between them. The length of the CDR3 is 15 residues. CDR3 protein: CSVIIDRRQRDTQYF. Here the CDR3 DNA reads TGCAGCGTTATAATTGACAGGCGTCAACGGGATACGCAGTATTTT.

V is TRBV6-6 and J is TRBJ1-2; TRBD1 might be the D (6 bases). The V end was cut by 2 bases, the J end by 3 bases, with 10 bases between. Germline assignment: CDR1 MNHNY and CDR2 SVGAGI (reference sequence). The CDR3 sequence is 14 residues long. In nucleotides, the CDR3 is TGTGCCAGCAGTTACGGGGGGCTCGACTATGGCTACACCTTC. It encodes CASSYGGLDYGYTF.

The V and J genes are TRBV5-1 and TRBJ2-5; TRBD1 might be the D (5 bases). CDR1 is SGHRS and CDR2 is YFSETQ in the germline V gene. The length of the CDR3 is 16 residues. Trimming pared 4 bases from V and 0 bases from J, leaving 16 bases between. This chain's CDR3 is CASSAQRVRDQETQYF. DNA of the CDR3: TGCGCCAGCAGCGCCCAACGGGTCAGGGACCAAGAGACCCAGTACTTC. Drawing the rest from reference TRBV5-1 and TRBJ2-5, the complete variable domain is KAGVTQTPRYLIKTRGQQVTLSCSPISGHRSVSWYQQTPGQGLQFLFEYFSETQRNKGNFPGRFSGRQFSNSRSEMNVSTLELGDSALYLCASSAQRVRDQETQYFGPGTRLLVL.

This clone has only a few counts. The chain has TRBV29-1 and TRBJ2-7, with a possible D match to TRBD2 (5 bases). CDR1 is SQVTM and CDR2 is ANQGSEA in the germline V gene. Trimming took off 6 bases at V and 5 bases at J, with 14 bases between the two ends. The CDR3 spans 12 residues. CDR3 coding DNA: TGCAGCGTCGGATCAACTAGGCACGAGCAGTACTTC. Translating gives CSVGSTRHEQYF.

V usage is TRBV6-5 and J usage is TRBJ2-5; TRBD1 or TRBD2 may be the D gene (5 bases each). The CDR3 sequence is 16 residues long. Germline CDR1 and CDR2: MNHEY and SVGAGI. The V gene lost 2 bases and the J gene lost 2 bases, with 15 bases spanning the gap. The DNA of the CDR3 is TGTGCCAGCAGTTACGGGCCCCGGGACGGACAAGAGACCCAGTACTTC. Its translation: CASSYGPRDGQETQYF.

The J gene is TRBJ2-3, the V gene TRBV29-1, with D maybe TRBD2 (6 bases). Per the germline V gene, CDR1 is SQVTM and CDR2 is ANQGSEA. The CDR3 length is 14 residues. Trimming cost V 0 bases and J 2 bases, with 9 bases left between them. The CDR3 region has the DNA TGCAGCGTTGAAGATGGGAGGCCCACAGATACGCAGTATTTT. Its protein is CSVEDGRPTDTQYF.

The gene calls are TRBV6-6 and TRBJ2-6; the D gene is possibly TRBD1 (6 bases). The CDR3 contains 16 residues. The germline CDR1 and CDR2 sequences are MNHNY and SVGAGI (reference sequence). Deletions cut 6 bases from V and 4 bases from J, with 16 bases between. The DNA for the CDR3 is TGTGCCAGCAGCGGCCCAGGGGTAGGAGGGGCCAACGTCCTGACTTTC. It is translated as CASSGPGVGGANVLTF.

This chain uses TRBV9 with TRBJ2-7; D remains unclear. The CDR3 is made up of 12 amino acids. Germline V CDR1 and CDR2: SGDLS, YYNGEE. Trimming cost V 0 bases and J 5 bases, with 6 bases left between them. The DNA of the CDR3 is TGTGCCAGCAGCGTAGCTTTCGACGAGCAGTACTTC. Translating gives CASSVAFDEQYF.

This clone appeared a few times. The chain recombines TRBV29-1 with TRBJ1-1; TRBD1 might be the D (5 bases). Germline loops: CDR1 SQVTM, CDR2 ANQGSEA. The V and J ends lost 4 bases and 11 bases respectively, with 20 bases between them. This CDR3 spans 13 amino acids. The CDR3 DNA reads as TGCAGCGTTGGGACACAAGCGGGGGATTTGGCTTTCTTT. Translated: CSVGTQAGDLAFF.

The chain employs TRBV7-3 and TRBJ2-2, with D possibly matching TRBD2 (5 bases). Deletions cut 2 bases from V and 3 bases from J, with 19 bases between. The CDR3 spans 18 residues. From germline, CDR1 is SGHTA and CDR2 FQGTGA. The CDR3 DNA sequence: TGTGCCAGCAGCTTATCCGGGGTCGGGCTAGTGGACACCGGGGAGCTGTTTTTT. Its translation is CASSLSGVGLVDTGELFF.

This chain connects TRBV30 to TRBJ2-1; 9 bases align to TRBD2. CDR1 is GTSNPN and CDR2 is SVGIG in the germline V gene (reference sequence). V dropped 4 bases and J dropped 3; count of bases not matched to a gene: 4. The CDR3 is 14 amino acids. CDR3 in DNA: TGTGCCTGGACTCAACTAGCGGGCTACAATGAGCAGTTCTTC. Amino acid sequence: CAWTQLAGYNEQFF.

A few counts support this clone. The V gene is TRBV6-5, the J gene TRBJ1-2; 7 positions agree with TRBD1. J was trimmed by 8 bases and V by 6 bases; bases with no gene match: 9. Germline lookup yields CDR1 MNHEY and CDR2 SVGAGI. This CDR3 region has 13 residues. Here the CDR3 reads CASSSRQGFGYTF. The DNA of the CDR3 is TGTGCCAGCAGCTCTCGACAGGGCTTCGGCTACACCTTC.

J is TRBJ2-7 and V is TRBV5-1; the D gene is possibly TRBD1 (5 bases). This CDR3 comprises 13 residues. Between the trimmed V and J ends, which lost 4 bases and 6 bases, there was a span of 14 bases. Germline V gene lookup returns CDR1 SGHRS and CDR2 YFSETQ. The chain's CDR3 is CASSGNPGIEQYF. In nucleotides, the CDR3 is TGCGCCAGCAGCGGAAACCCAGGGATCGAGCAGTACTTC.

This chain links TRBV2 with TRBJ1-2, with TRBD1 matching 7 bases. Germline V lookup: CDR1 SNHLY, CDR2 FYNNEI. The CDR3 is made up of 16 amino acids. The trim removed 6 bases at V and 4 bases at J, leaving 14 bases unmatched. As DNA, the CDR3 is TGTGCCAGCAGCGCATACGGCAGGGGGTTAAGCTATGGCTACACCTTC. Its protein is CASSAYGRGLSYGYTF.

This clone was picked up one time. The chain has TRBV27 and TRBJ1-2, with TRBD1 matching over 10 bases. The V gene end was trimmed by 3 bases and the J gene end by 7 bases; junction bases not matched to a gene: 5. Looked up from germline, CDR1 is MNHEY and CDR2 is SMNVEV (reference sequence). The CDR3 runs 14 residues. CDR3 sequence: CASSLDRGSRGYTF. The CDR3 coding sequence is TGTGCCAGCAGTTTGGACAGGGGGAGTCGTGGCTACACCTTC.

This sequence joins TRBV2 and TRBJ2-5; the D call may be TRBD1 or TRBD2 (5 bases each). The length of the CDR3 is 13 residues. CDR1 SNHLY and CDR2 FYNNEI come from the germline V gene. V lost 6 bases, J lost 6 bases, and 14 bases lay in between. This CDR3 reads CASRVGERKTQYF. The CDR3 coding sequence is TGTGCCAGCAGAGTAGGGGAGAGGAAGACCCAGTACTTC.

For this clone: Relative to the germline gene, one junction end is altered; a read error may explain this. V is TRBV18 and J is TRBJ2-7, with D tentatively TRBD1 (5 bases). This CDR3 is built from 12 residues. Germline V gives CDR1 KGHSH, CDR2 LQKENI. CDR3 sequence (DNA): TGTGCCAGCTCACCGCTCCCAGGGTCCCCGGACTTC. This translates into CASSPLPGSPDF. The whole variable domain, filled in from reference TRBV18 and TRBJ2-7, reads NAGVMQNPRHLVRRRGQEARLRCSPMKGHSHVYWYRQLPEEGLKFMVYLQKENIIDESGMPKERFSAEFPKEGPSILRIQQVVRGDSAAYFCASSPLPGSPDFGPGTRLTVT.

This clone was seen just once. The J gene is TRBJ1-6, the V gene TRBV7-2; no reliable D call. Germline lookup yields CDR1 SGHTA and CDR2 FQGNSA. The CDR3 is made up of 12 amino acids. With 5 bases removed from V and 6 bases from J, the gap between germline ends came to 5 bases. The CDR3 spells CASSPSNSPLHF. CDR3 nucleotides: TGTGCCAGCAGCCCGTCTAATTCACCCCTCCACTTT.

This rearrangement joins TRBV29-1 to TRBJ2-5; possible D gene TRBD1, 5 bases. The J call may be mistaken, given a closer DNA end match to TRBJ2-7. The germline V gene encodes CDR1 SQVTM and CDR2 ANQGSEA. This CDR3 comprises 12 residues. The CDR3 region is CSVGEGAYEQYF. For the CDR3, the DNA is TGCAGCGTTGGCGAAGGGGCCTACGAGCAGTACTTC.

V and J are TRBV5-1 and TRBJ2-5, with 8 bases identical to TRBD1. The CDR3 is 15 amino acids. After removal of 5 bases from V and 5 bases from J, the junction contained 11 bases not matched to a gene. The germline CDR1 and CDR2 sequences are SGHRS and YFSETQ. The CDR3 reads CASSSDWTGLETQYF. The CDR3 DNA reads as TGCGCCAGCAGTTCGGATTGGACAGGGCTGGAGACCCAGTACTTC. The whole variable domain, filled in from reference TRBV5-1 and TRBJ2-5, reads KAGVTQTPRYLIKTRGQQVTLSCSPISGHRSVSWYQQTPGQGLQFLFEYFSETQRNKGNFPGRFSGRQFSNSRSEMNVSTLELGDSALYLCASSSDWTGLETQYFGPGTRLLVL.

The rearrangement links TRBV7-9 to TRBJ2-7; D not resolved. There are 14 residues in the CDR3. Trimming took 5 bases from V and 6 from J, leaving 17 bases between them. Germline lookup yields CDR1 SEHNR and CDR2 FQNEAQ (reference sequence). CDR3 protein: CASSPLGAAAEQYF. DNA for the CDR3: TGTGCCAGCAGCCCCTTAGGTGCCGCCGCCGAGCAGTACTTC. Together with reference TRBV7-9 and TRBJ2-7, the CDR3 gives the full variable domain: DTGVSQNPRHKITKRGQNVTFRCDPISEHNRLYWYRQTLGQGPEFLTYFQNEAQLEKSRLLSDRFSAERPKGSFSTLEIQRTEQGDSAMYLCASSPLGAAAEQYFGPGTRLTVT.

The CDR3 loop is CASSPFGQGTYEQYF. The CDR3 DNA reads as TGTGCCAGCAGCCCCTTTGGACAGGGAACCTACGAGCAGTACTTC. V gene TRBV4-2 combines with J gene TRBJ2-7, with 8 positions matching TRBD1. Germline CDR1 and CDR2: LGHNA and YNFKEQ. With 4 bases clipped from V and 2 bases from J, the junction kept 7 bases outside the gene matches. The CDR3 extends over 15 amino acids.

This rearrangement joins TRBV29-1 to TRBJ2-7; no reliable D call. Trimming removed 6 bases from V and 4 bases from J, with 13 bases in between. Germline loops: CDR1 SQVTM, CDR2 ANQGSEA. This CDR3 spans 12 amino acids. CDR3 sequence reads: CSVKRTEYEQYF. In nucleotides, the CDR3 is TGCAGCGTCAAGAGGACCGAGTACGAGCAGTACTTC.

The chain uses TRBV29-1 and TRBJ2-1, with D perhaps TRBD2 (5 bases). The CDR3 length is 14 residues. Germline lookup yields CDR1 SQVTM and CDR2 ANQGSEA. Trimming cost V 4 bases and J 4 bases, with 14 bases left between them. CDR3 residues: CSVVGQRSYNEQFF. The CDR3 nucleotides read TGCAGCGTTGTCGGCCAGCGGTCATACAATGAGCAGTTCTTC.

This clone came up a few times. The chain joins TRBV29-1 to TRBJ2-1, with a possible D match to TRBD2 (5 bases). Germline CDR1 and CDR2: SQVTM and ANQGSEA. The CDR3 extends over 13 amino acids. Trimming cost V 7 bases and J 2 bases, with 12 bases left between them. CDR3 DNA: TGCAGCGGGACTGCCGGGGCCTACAATGAGCAGTTCTTC. The encoded protein is CSGTAGAYNEQFF.

This clone was counted only a few times. V and J are TRBV11-2 and TRBJ2-1; D not resolved. The CDR3 sequence is 11 residues long. Trimming shortened V by 5 bases and J by 6 bases, and 5 bases separated the two germline ends. The germline V gene encodes CDR1 SGHAT and CDR2 FQNNGV. CDR3 residues: CASSLINEQFF. In nucleotides, the CDR3 is TGTGCCAGCAGCCTAATCAATGAGCAGTTCTTC.

As concerns this clone: The junction departs from the called germline gene at one end, perhaps through a read error. The V and J genes are TRBV6-5 and TRBJ1-2; 7 nucleotides agree with TRBD1. CDR1 MNHEY and CDR2 SVGAGI come from the germline V gene. This CDR3 contains 14 residues. The CDR3 loop is CATSISTGAYGYTF. Here the CDR3 DNA reads TGTGCCACCAGTATCAGCACAGGGGCCTATGGCTACACCTTC.

The gene calls are TRBV4-2 and TRBJ1-2, with D possibly TRBD1 on 6 matching bases. The CDR3 covers 15 residues. Trimming cost V 4 bases and J 9 bases, with 21 bases left between them. Germline CDR1 reads LGHNA; CDR2 reads YNFKEQ. The CDR3 reads CASSRGDSGVSSYTF. The CDR3 DNA reads TGTGCCAGCAGCCGAGGTGACTCAGGGGTTAGTAGCTACACCTTC.

The rearrangement links TRBV11-2 to TRBJ1-2, with D possibly being TRBD1 (6 bases). There are 14 residues in the CDR3. Germline loops: CDR1 SGHAT, CDR2 FQNNGV. The V gene lost 4 bases and the J gene lost 5 bases, with 14 bases spanning the gap. CDR3 DNA sequence: TGTGCCAGCAGCTCCAGGGGAGCCTGGTATGGCTACACCTTC. This codes for CASSSRGAWYGYTF.